A selection of T cell receptor beta chains follows, all from one sample in a study of CD8+CD57+ T cells in acquired aplastic anemia. TCRdb analysed the reads with MiXCR anew, one entry per CDR3 protein. The sample gives some 120,000 distinct CDR3 sequences, over 30% of which show up once; over 2% is in the top ten. Material: sorted CD4+, CD8+, or CD8+CD57+ T cells (not recorded which) from PBMCs. The receptors were sampled from a human donor with aplastic anemia. CDR3s include the opening cysteine and the closing phenylalanine or tryptophan. D genes are given only for firm matches. Expanded clones are given a class, and other clones once, few, many or no size at all.

clone size | J gene | D gene | V gene | CDR3 protein | CDR3 DNA
many | TRBJ1-6 | NA | TRBV19 | CASTPGNGSPLHF | TGTGCCAGTACCCCCGGGAATGGTTCACCCCTCCACTTT
many | TRBJ2-5 | TRBD2 | TRBV20-1 | CSALAGVGPSETQYF | TGCAGTGCCCTAGCGGGGGTAGGACCATCAGAGACCCAGTACTTC
NA | TRBJ1-1 | NA | TRBV3-1 | CASIQLGGNTEAFF | TGTGCCAGCATCCAGTTGGGTGGGAACACTGAAGCTTTCTTT
NA | TRBJ1-1 | NA | TRBV7-9 | CASSPTGNEAFF | TGTGCCAGCAGCCCGACGGGTAATGAAGCTTTCTTT
few | TRBJ2-4 | TRBD1 | TRBV4-2 | CASSLSGGTGLLAKNIQYF | TGTGCCAGCAGCCTTTCTGGAGGGACAGGACTACTAGCCAAAAACATTCAGTACTTC
NA | TRBJ1-2 | NA | TRBV20-1 | CSASSGGSEYGYTF | TGCAGTGCTTCCTCGGGCGGCAGTGAGTATGGCTACACCTTC
NA | TRBJ2-1 | NA | TRBV29-1 | CSGGSSCNEQSF | TGCAGCGGAGGAAGCTCCTGCAATGAGCAGTCCTTC
NA | TRBJ2-7 | NA | TRBV7-8 | CASSFGRDLYYEQYF | TGTGCCAGCAGCTTTGGGCGGGACCTATACTACGAGCAGTACTTC
NA | TRBJ2-5 | TRBD2 | TRBV7-6 | CASSPHPSREAQYF | TGTGCCAGCAGCCCACACCCTAGCCGGGAGGCCCAGTACTTC
NA | TRBJ1-1 | NA | TRBV7-2 | CASSLGVQAFF | TGTGCCAGCAGCTTGGGGGTTCAGGCTTTCTTT
few | TRBJ1-1 | NA | TRBV3-1 | CASSLGQENTEAFF | TGTGCCAGCAGCCTCGGGCAAGAGAACACTGAAGCTTTCTTT
NA | TRBJ2-2 | NA | TRBV19 | CASSEGSYTGELFF | TGTGCCAGTAGTGAAGGGTCGTACACCGGGGAGCTGTTTTTT
many | TRBJ2-1 | TRBD1 | TRBV20-1 | CSARRDSSYNEQFF | TGCAGTGCTAGAAGGGACAGCTCCTACAATGAGCAGTTCTTC
once | TRBJ1-1 | TRBD1 | TRBV10-1 | CASSDGQGTEAFF | TGCGCCAGCAGCGATGGACAGGGCACTGAAGCTTTCTTT
NA | TRBJ2-2 | NA | TRBV12-3/TRBV12-4 | CASSLESGELFF | TGTGCCAGCAGTTTAGAATCCGGGGAGCTGTTTTTT
many | TRBJ2-3 | TRBD2 | TRBV9 | CASSTGLAGLRTDTQYF | TGTGCCAGCAGCACGGGACTAGCGGGGTTAAGAACAGATACGCAGTATTTT
once | TRBJ1-1 | NA | TRBV25-1 | CASGETALVTEAFF | TGTGCCAGCGGTGAGACAGCACTTGTCACTGAAGCTTTCTTT
NA | TRBJ1-1 | TRBD1 | TRBV4-2 | CASSQGIGQGPDTEAFF | TGTGCCAGCAGCCAAGGGATCGGACAGGGGCCTGACACTGAAGCTTTCTTT
many | TRBJ2-7 | NA | TRBV5-4 | CASSYIDPNRDYEQYF | TGTGCCAGCAGCTATATCGACCCAAACAGGGACTACGAGCAGTACTTC
NA | TRBJ2-7 | TRBD1 | TRBV10-3 | CAISVGQAHEQYF | TGTGCCATCAGTGTAGGACAGGCCCACGAGCAGTACTTC
NA | TRBJ1-1 | TRBD1 | TRBV18 | CASSPLTGQDEAFF | TGTGCCAGCTCACCTCTGACAGGGCAGGATGAAGCTTTCTTT
NA | TRBJ1-2 | TRBD1 | TRBV10-3 | CAISESTGGGYGYTF | TGTGCCATCAGTGAGTCGACAGGGGGCGGCTATGGCTACACCTTC
many | TRBJ2-6 | NA | TRBV4-2 | CASSQGGNRSGVRANVLTF | TGTGCCAGCAGCCAAGGGGGCAACCGCTCAGGGGTCAGGGCCAACGTCCTGACTTTC
NA | TRBJ2-1 | NA | TRBV5-4 | CASSQTYNEQFF | TGTGCCAGCAGTCAGACTTACAATGAGCAGTTCTTC
NA | TRBJ2-2 | NA | TRBV28 | CASSLTWPTGELFF | TGTGCCAGCAGTTTAACTTGGCCAACCGGGGAGCTGTTTTTT
NA | TRBJ1-1 | TRBD1 | TRBV19 | CASSTGTGRTEAFF | TGTGCCAGTAGTACCGGGACAGGGAGGACTGAAGCTTTCTTT
few | TRBJ2-1 | TRBD2 | TRBV20-1 | CSARAGLAGGISSYNEQFF | TGCAGTGCTAGAGCTGGACTAGCGGGGGGGATTAGCTCCTACAATGAGCAGTTCTTC
many | TRBJ1-5 | TRBD1 | TRBV7-2 | CASSRGQGNQPQHF | TGTGCCAGCAGTCGTGGACAGGGCAATCAGCCCCAGCATTTT
NA | TRBJ2-1 | NA | TRBV10-1 | CASSTGTYSEQFF | TGCGCCAGCAGCACCGGGACATATTCTGAGCAGTTCTTC
NA | TRBJ1-2 | NA | TRBV10-3 | CAITAGGGLYGYTF | TGTGCCATCACTGCTGGGGGAGGCCTCTATGGCTACACCTTC
NA | TRBJ1-4 | NA | TRBV6-5 | CASSYSGGSNEKLFF | TGTGCCAGCAGTTACTCTGGAGGGTCTAATGAAAAACTGTTTTTT
many | TRBJ2-7 | TRBD2 | TRBV29-1 | CSVLEGRAYEQYF | TGCAGCGTTTTGGAAGGGAGGGCCTACGAGCAGTACTTC
many | TRBJ1-5 | NA | TRBV11-2 | CASSERWGPNQPQHF | TGTGCCAGCAGCGAGCGGTGGGGCCCCAATCAGCCCCAGCATTTT
many | TRBJ2-4 | TRBD1 | TRBV11-2 | CASSPAGTGVGNIQYF | TGTGCCAGCAGCCCGGCCGGGACAGGGGTGGGAAACATTCAGTACTTC
many | TRBJ2-1 | NA | TRBV5-4 | CASSLRGSYEQFF | TGTGCCAGCAGCTTGAGGGGCAGCTATGAGCAGTTCTTC
NA | TRBJ2-3 | NA | TRBV29-1 | CSVEKGGTAEDTQYF | TGCAGCGTTGAAAAAGGGGGGACAGCAGAGGATACGCAGTATTTT
NA | TRBJ1-4 | TRBD1 | TRBV28 | CASSVGQGRKLFF | TGTGCCAGCAGCGTCGGACAGGGGAGAAAACTGTTTTTT
many | TRBJ1-4 | NA | TRBV19 | CASSVRTDINEKLFF | TGTGCCAGTAGTGTCCGGACAGATATAAATGAAAAACTGTTTTTT
many | TRBJ2-3 | NA | TRBV5-5 | CASSSDSTDTQYF | TGTGCCAGCAGCTCCGACAGCACAGATACGCAGTATTTT
many | TRBJ1-1 | NA | TRBV20-1 | CSARARGRNTEAFF | TGCAGTGCTAGAGCCCGGGGCCGAAACACTGAAGCTTTCTTT
many | TRBJ1-1 | NA | TRBV20-1 | CSAFKGRGMNTEAFF | TGCAGTGCTTTTAAGGGCCGGGGAATGAACACTGAAGCTTTCTTT
many | TRBJ1-2 | TRBD1 | TRBV4-1 | CASSPHRGRVDGYTF | TGCGCCAGCAGCCCCCACAGGGGAAGAGTCGATGGCTACACCTTC
few | TRBJ1-1 | NA | TRBV4-1 | CASSQDPWTGNTEAFF | TGCGCCAGCAGCCAAGACCCTTGGACGGGGAACACTGAAGCTTTCTTT
many | TRBJ2-1 | NA | TRBV5-5 | CASGRLAQKYNEQFF | TGTGCCAGCGGACGTCTAGCCCAGAAGTACAATGAGCAGTTCTTC
many | TRBJ1-2 | NA | TRBV11-2 | CASSLDHSANYGYTF | TGTGCCAGCAGCTTAGATCACAGCGCTAACTATGGCTACACCTTC
many | TRBJ2-2 | NA | TRBV15 | CATSRRTVTGELFF | TGTGCCACCAGCAGAAGAACAGTAACCGGGGAGCTGTTTTTT
few | TRBJ2-7 | TRBD1 | TRBV7-2 | CASSPRTGYHEQYF | TGTGCCAGCAGCCCCCGGACAGGGTACCACGAGCAGTACTTC
once | TRBJ1-1 | NA | TRBV2 | CARERGTFFDTEAFF | TGTGCCAGAGAAAGGGGCACCTTCTTCGACACTGAAGCTTTCTTT
NA | TRBJ1-1 | NA | TRBV20-1 | CSARGGGRANTEAFF | TGCAGTGCTAGAGGTGGGGGCAGAGCGAACACTGAAGCTTTCTTT
many | TRBJ1-5 | NA | TRBV12-3/TRBV12-4 | CASSSGRRIQPQHF | TGTGCCAGCAGCTCGGGACGGCGAATTCAGCCCCAGCATTTT